This T cell receptor (beta chain) was captured by sequencing in a study of T-cell memory formation after mild COVID-19. General study points: Cross-reactive memory seemingly joined, as some responding clones were found in pre-infection memory. Researchers could not confirm that second-wave clones peaking on day 37 targeted SARS-CoV-2. The study found contracting CD4+ clones mainly in CM and EM and contracting CD8+ clones in EMRA. Clones contracting across day 15 to 85 had a balanced CD4/CD8 profile; later expanding clones leaned CD4+.

With regard to this clonotype: Its antigen is not identified.

Looked up from germline, CDR1 is LGHDT and CDR2 is YNNKEL (reference sequence). This CDR3 is built from 15 residues. V was pared by 3 bases and J by 8 bases, with 7 bases of the junction left unmatched. TCRdb used MiXCR to reprocess the 5' RACE reads, holding one entry per CDR3 protein. The table lists about 160,000 distinct CDR3 sequences, 31% of them singletons. V gene TRBV3-1 combines with J gene TRBJ2-3, with 11 bases fitting TRBD2. Input material: PBMCs or a T cell subset sorted from them (not recorded which). This sequence originates from an adult woman who had mild COVID-19 (a few samples of this study predate the infection). Cell type and time point are not known. The CDR3 nucleotides read TGTGCCAGCAGCCAGCACGGGACTAGCGGACTTACGCAGTATTTT. Protein sequence: CASSQHGTSGLTQYF.